The rows below give T cell receptor beta chains drawn from one sample of a study of T cells expressing NK-cell markers. TCRdb reprocessed the 5' RACE reads and reports one entry per CDR3 protein, with no DNA. This sample contains 400,000 to 550,000 distinct CDR3 sequences. Sequencing input: blood T cells: a sorted CD56 or NKG2C T cell subset, CD4+ or CD8+ T cells, or bulk PBMC T cells (not recorded which). The receptor source for this set is a woman aged 18 to 75 in good health. CDR3s include the opening cysteine and the closing phenylalanine or tryptophan.

>TRBV25-1|TRBJ1-4
CASSDPRQVGEKLFF
>TRBV20-1|TRBJ2-1
CSARVDRDPTGHEQFF
>TRBV9|TRBJ2-6
CASSDGTSGQSGANVLTF
>TRBV5-1|TRBJ2-2
CASGEASANTGELFF
>TRBV29-1|TRBJ1-5
CSVVGVDSNQPQHF
>TRBV21-1|TRBJ2-1
CASSNSAGGTYNEQFF
>TRBV7-3|TRBJ2-1
CASSLSTGTPSNEQFF
>TRBV7-9|TRBJ2-1
CASSLALLAGAEQFF
>TRBV7-2|TRBJ1-6
CASSLEGGRSPLHF
>TRBV6-1|TRBJ2-5
CASSVSAGGQETQYF
>TRBV12-3/TRBV12-4|TRBJ2-2
CASSLFSGGSNTGELFF
>TRBV12-3/TRBV12-4|TRBJ2-7
CASSPTRLGYEQYF
>TRBV7-3|TRBJ2-2
CASRGQDTGELFF
>TRBV20-1|TRBJ2-5
CSATRQGTETQYF
>TRBV27|TRBJ2-5
CASSGSRGTQYF
>TRBV2|TRBJ2-3
CASRTSALPGTQYF
>TRBV6-5|TRBJ1-3
CASSYEPQGNTIYF
>TRBV20-1|TRBJ2-2
CSASPSSRRELFF
>TRBV20-1|TRBJ1-6
CSAPGAHSYNSPLHF
>TRBV20-1|TRBJ2-1
CSARVAGGSAYNEQFF
>TRBV4-1|TRBJ1-1
CASSRGGVGNTEAFF
>TRBV5-1|TRBJ1-1
CASSLGDILGEAFF
>TRBV9|TRBJ2-6
CASSASGIVAGANVLTF
>TRBV7-2|TRBJ2-2
CASSLGGTGSTGELFF
>TRBV6-1|TRBJ2-1
CASSESSGYNEQFF
>TRBV4-3|TRBJ2-1
CASSPSGGSGYNEQFF
>TRBV6-1|TRBJ2-3
CASSVSGTDTQYF
>TRBV28|TRBJ1-6
CASSLLDRNSPLHF